These 18 T cell receptor beta chains were all obtained from the same sample, sequenced in a study of OX40 agonist ivuxolimab in advanced cancers. Method: immunoSEQ multiplex PCR; TCRdb's copy keeps in-frame clones and lacks some. The data show several thousand clones, around 90% seen once. Sequencing used CD4+ or CD8+ T cells sorted from blood, obtained in a trial of the OX40 agonist ivuxolimab. The source of these receptors is an adult with an advanced solid tumor such as melanoma, head and neck, liver or kidney cancer.

J is TRBJ1-2 and V is TRBV25-1; 8 bases fit TRBD1. Germline loops: CDR1 MGHDK, CDR2 SYGVNS. This CDR3 region has 17 residues. V shed 6 bases, J shed 1 base, and the junction held 13 bases outside the gene matches. The CDR3 reads CASRPQGARGSNYGYTF. CDR3 bases: TGTGCCAGCAGACCTCAGGGGGCCCGGGGGAGTAACTATGGCTACACCTTC.

The rearrangement links TRBV27 to TRBJ2-7; D is tentatively TRBD1 or TRBD2 (6 bases each). Per germline, CDR1 MNHEY and CDR2 SMNVEV (reference sequence). Trimming shortened V by 2 bases and J by 0 bases, and 11 bases separated the two germline ends. This CDR3 is 15 amino acids long. The CDR3 nucleotides read TGTGCCAGCAGTTTAGGGGGGCACCTCTCCTACGAGCAGTACTTC. Its translation: CASSLGGHLSYEQYF.

The rearrangement uses TRBV5-8 and TRBJ1-4; the D is unclear. The length of the CDR3 is 13 residues. Germline CDR1 SGHTS, CDR2 YDEGEE. The V gene lost 4 bases and the J gene lost 3 bases, with 7 bases spanning the gap. The DNA of the CDR3 is TGTGCCAGCAGCGAACAGTCTAATGAAAAACTGTTTTTT. It is translated as CASSEQSNEKLFF.

The chain couples TRBV2 to TRBJ1-2, with D unresolved. Germline lookup yields CDR1 SNHLY and CDR2 FYNNEI. Trimming left V 10 bases short and J 3 bases short, with 21 bases between. CDR3 length: 15 residues. As DNA, the CDR3 is TGTGCCACAAGGAGGGCCTACTATGCTGACTATGGCTACACCTTC. Protein: CATRRAYYADYGYTF. Looking up the rest from reference TRBV2 and TRBJ1-2 gives the full variable domain: EPEVTQTPSHQVTQMGQEVILRCVPISNHLYFYWYRQILGQKVEFLVSFYNNEISEKSEIFDDQFSVERPDGSNFTLKIRSTKLEDSAMYFCATRRAYYADYGYTFGSGTRLTVV.

V and J are TRBV11-1 and TRBJ1-5; no firm D call. CDR1 SGHAT and CDR2 FQDESV come from the germline V gene (reference sequence). The V and J ends lost 5 bases and 4 bases respectively, with 9 bases between them. This CDR3 spans 13 amino acids. The CDR3 DNA is TGTGCCAGCAGCCCAGCCACGAATCAGCCCCAGCATTTT. Its protein is CASSPATNQPQHF.

This clone was observed once. The chain employs TRBV29-1 and TRBJ1-2; D unresolved. The germline CDR1 and CDR2 sequences are SQVTM and ANQGSEA. The CDR3 is 11 amino acids. CDR3 region: CTTSGSNGYTF. CDR3 coding DNA: TGCACCACCTCAGGTTCTAATGGCTACACCTTC.

The CDR3 protein is CASSGQLEQYF. DNA for the CDR3: TGTGCCAGCAGCGGACAACTCGAGCAGTACTTC. V is TRBV6-6 and J is TRBJ2-7, with D maybe TRBD1 (5 bases). V was trimmed by 6 bases and J by 6 bases, leaving 9 bases between them. CDR3 length: 11 amino acids. CDR1 and CDR2 from the germline V gene are MNHNY and SVGAGI (reference sequence).

Comment on this clone: A junction boundary mismatches the germline segment, possibly from a read error. The chain combines TRBV5-8 with TRBJ2-7; D remains unclear. This CDR3 has 12 residues. CDR1 SGHTS and CDR2 YDEGEE come from the germline V gene. The DNA for the CDR3 is TGTGCCAGCTCCCCTCGTTTGACCGGCATCTATTTC. This sequence encodes CASSPRLTGIYF.

The chain couples TRBV15 to TRBJ1-5; perhaps TRBD1 as D (6 bases). The CDR3 totals 15 residues. Trimming pared 5 bases from V and 6 bases from J, leaving 17 bases between. In germline, CDR1 is LNHNV, CDR2 YYDKDF (reference sequence). CDR3 sequence: CATSALQGKGQPQHF. CDR3 DNA: TGTGCCACCAGCGCCTTACAGGGCAAAGGTCAGCCCCAGCATTTT.

This sequence joins TRBV30 and TRBJ2-2; 9 bases line up with TRBD1. Germline CDR1 is GTSNPN and CDR2 is SVGIG (reference sequence). V trimming: 5 bases; J trimming: 6 bases; junction bases outside the gene matches: 4. The CDR3 length is 13 residues. CDR3 protein: CAWGTGMPGELFF. CDR3 coding DNA: TGTGCCTGGGGGACAGGGATGCCCGGGGAGCTGTTTTTT.

This clone came up once. Other DNA sequences in this sample translate to the same CDR3. J is TRBJ1-1 and V is TRBV6-4; 7 nucleotides match TRBD1. Germline V gene lookup returns CDR1 MRHNA and CDR2 SNTAGT. The CDR3 has 15 amino acids. Trimming cost V 6 bases and J 0 bases; bases outside gene matches: 7. The CDR3 sequence: CASRRQGIMNTEAFF. Here the CDR3 DNA reads TGTGCCAGCAGAAGACAGGGTATCATGAACACTGAAGCTTTCTTT.

V usage is TRBV18 and J usage is TRBJ1-2, with D tentatively TRBD1 (5 bases). Trimming pared 0 bases from V and 7 bases from J, leaving 6 bases between. This CDR3 comprises 12 residues. Germline V gene lookup returns CDR1 KGHSH and CDR2 LQKENI. The CDR3 region is CASSPPGGGYTF. In DNA, the CDR3 is TGTGCCAGCTCACCACCGGGGGGTGGCTACACCTTC.

Worth noting for this clone: The DNA is left out, because the CDR3 cannot be placed on it with certainty; the CDR3 is given as TCRdb lists it. The V gene is TRBV5-6, the J gene TRBJ2-2; the D segment call TRBD2 is taken from the table without a DNA check. Germline V gene sequence: CDR1 SGHDT, CDR2 YYEEEE. The CDR3 adds up to 14 amino acids, both ends counted. The chain's CDR3 is CASSSSGVFGELFF.

This rearrangement joins TRBV4-1 to TRBJ2-7; 13 bases agree with TRBD2. J gave up 3 bases and V 6 bases, and 5 bases lay outside the gene matches. Germline-derived CDR1 and CDR2 are MGHRA and YSYEKL. The CDR3 is 15 residues long. The CDR3 loop reads CASRRLAGGRYEQYF. CDR3 sequence (DNA): TGCGCCAGCAGACGACTAGCGGGGGGCCGCTACGAGCAGTACTTC.

This rearrangement joins TRBV9 to TRBJ1-2; D is perhaps TRBD1 (6 bases). With 5 bases removed from V and 1 base from J, the gap between germline ends came to 12 bases. Looked up from germline, CDR1 is SGDLS and CDR2 is YYNGEE. The CDR3 extends over 14 amino acids. CDR3 coding DNA: TGTGCCAGCAGTGAACTGGACAGTAACTATGGCTACACCTTC. Translation: CASSELDSNYGYTF.

This clone was counted once. V and J are TRBV27 and TRBJ1-5, with D unclear. The CDR3 is 13 residues long. V lost 6 bases and J lost 6, with 12 bases in between. Germline values: CDR1 MNHEY, CDR2 SMNVEV (reference sequence). This CDR3 is CASSFGSGQPQHF. DNA of the CDR3: TGTGCCAGCAGCTTCGGGTCGGGTCAGCCCCAGCATTTT.

The chain uses TRBV11-2 and TRBJ2-1; 11 nucleotides match TRBD2. J lost 8 bases, V lost 5 bases, and 8 bases had no gene match. The germline V gene has CDR1 SGHAT and CDR2 FQNNGV. The CDR3 has 15 amino acids. In DNA, the CDR3 is TGTGCCAGCAGCCTTACTAGCGGGGGAAGAGATGAGCAGTTCTTC. It specifies CASSLTSGGRDEQFF.

The CDR3 bases are TGTGCCAGCTCATCTAGCTCCGGGACGGGAAATGAAAAACTGTTTTTT. Encoded protein: CASSSSSGTGNEKLFF. The genes are TRBV18 and TRBJ1-4; tentative D call: TRBD1 (5 bases). V was clipped by 5 bases and J by 5 bases, with 18 bases between them. The germline V gene encodes CDR1 KGHSH and CDR2 LQKENI. This CDR3 is 16 amino acids long.